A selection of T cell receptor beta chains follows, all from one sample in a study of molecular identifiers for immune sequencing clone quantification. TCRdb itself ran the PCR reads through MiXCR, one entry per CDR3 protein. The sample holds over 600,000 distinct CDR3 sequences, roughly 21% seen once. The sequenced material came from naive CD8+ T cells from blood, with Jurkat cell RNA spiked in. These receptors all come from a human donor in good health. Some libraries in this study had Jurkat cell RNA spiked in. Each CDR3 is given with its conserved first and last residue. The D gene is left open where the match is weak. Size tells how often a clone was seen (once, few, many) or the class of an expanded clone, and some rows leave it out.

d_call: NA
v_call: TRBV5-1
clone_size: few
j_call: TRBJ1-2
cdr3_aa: CASSFNGDTNYGYTF
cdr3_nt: TGCGCCAGCAGCTTTAATGGAGATACTAACTATGGCTACACCTTC

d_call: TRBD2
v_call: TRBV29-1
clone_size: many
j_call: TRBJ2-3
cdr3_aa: CSVEGLAGVSTDTQYF
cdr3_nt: TGCAGCGTCGAGGGACTAGCGGGAGTAAGCACAGATACGCAGTATTTT

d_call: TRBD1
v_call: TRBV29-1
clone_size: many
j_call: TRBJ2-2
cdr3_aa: CSVEERGTGVTGELFF
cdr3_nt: TGCAGCGTTGAGGAAAGGGGGACAGGGGTGACCGGGGAGCTGTTTTTT

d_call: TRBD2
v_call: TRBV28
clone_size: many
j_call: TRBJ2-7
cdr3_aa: CASSPWEGGHEQYF
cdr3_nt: TGTGCCAGCAGTCCCTGGGAGGGAGGGCACGAGCAGTACTTC

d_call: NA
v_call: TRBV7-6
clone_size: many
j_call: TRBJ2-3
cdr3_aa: CASSLGQGIHF
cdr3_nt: TGTGCCAGCAGCTTAGGGCAGGGTATTCATTTT

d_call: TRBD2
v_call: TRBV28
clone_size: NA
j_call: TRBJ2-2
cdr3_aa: CASSPRGEMNTGELFF
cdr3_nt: TGTGCCAGCAGTCCCCGGGGGGAGATGAACACCGGGGAGCTGTTTTTT

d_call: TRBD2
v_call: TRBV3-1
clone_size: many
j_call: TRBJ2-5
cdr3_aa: CASSQLAGLQETQYF
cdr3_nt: TGTGCCAGCAGCCAGCTAGCGGGACTCCAAGAGACCCAGTACTTC

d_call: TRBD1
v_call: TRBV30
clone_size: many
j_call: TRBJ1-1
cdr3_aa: CAWSVGQGAEAFF
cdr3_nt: TGTGCCTGGAGCGTTGGACAGGGAGCAGAAGCTTTCTTT

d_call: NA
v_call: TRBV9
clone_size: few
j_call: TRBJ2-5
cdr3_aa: CASSPRPGLRETQYF
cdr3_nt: TGTGCCAGCAGCCCCAGGCCAGGCCTAAGGGAGACCCAGTACTTC

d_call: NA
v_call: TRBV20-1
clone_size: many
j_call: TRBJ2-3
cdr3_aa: CSARDSAGARWDTQYF
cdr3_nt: TGCAGTGCTAGAGATTCGGCGGGGGCCCGATGGGATACGCAGTATTTT

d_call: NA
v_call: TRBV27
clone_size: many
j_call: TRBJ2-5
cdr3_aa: CASRPGRLPETQYF
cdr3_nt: TGTGCCAGCCGCCCGGGACGCCTCCCGGAGACCCAGTACTTC

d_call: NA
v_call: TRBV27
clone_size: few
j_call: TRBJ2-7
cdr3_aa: CASSLPGSPYEQYF
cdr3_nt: TGTGCCAGCAGCTTACCGGGTTCTCCCTACGAGCAGTACTTC

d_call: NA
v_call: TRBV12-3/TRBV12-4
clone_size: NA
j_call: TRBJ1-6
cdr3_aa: CASSFAPGGYNSPLRF
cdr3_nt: TGTGCCAGCAGTTTTGCTCCGGGAGGTTATAATTCACCCCTCCGCTTT

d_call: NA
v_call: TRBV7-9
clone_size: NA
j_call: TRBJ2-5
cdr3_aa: CASALGTTHSETQYF
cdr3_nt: TGTGCCAGCGCCCTCGGGACAACTCATTCAGAGACCCAGTACTTC

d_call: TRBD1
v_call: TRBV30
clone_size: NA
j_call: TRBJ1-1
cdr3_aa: CAWDRGQGISEAFF
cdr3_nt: TGTGCCTGGGACAGGGGACAGGGGATCTCTGAAGCTTTCTTT

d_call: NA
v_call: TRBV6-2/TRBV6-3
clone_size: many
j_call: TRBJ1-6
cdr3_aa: CASSSRHNSPLHF
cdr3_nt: TGTGCCAGCAGTTCCAGGCATAATTCACCCCTCCACTTT

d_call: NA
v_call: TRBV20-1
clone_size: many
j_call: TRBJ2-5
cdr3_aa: CSASTQGRETQYF
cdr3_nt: TGCAGTGCTAGTACACAGGGCCGAGAGACCCAGTACTTC

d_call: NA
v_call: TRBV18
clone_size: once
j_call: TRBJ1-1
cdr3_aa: CASSPIVQLNTEAFF
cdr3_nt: TGTGCCAGCTCACCAATTGTACAGCTTAACACTGAAGCTTTCTTT

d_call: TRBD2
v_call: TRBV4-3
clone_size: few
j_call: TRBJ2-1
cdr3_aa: CASSQGGLAGDNEQFF
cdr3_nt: TGCGCCAGCAGCCAGGGGGGACTAGCGGGAGACAATGAGCAGTTCTTC

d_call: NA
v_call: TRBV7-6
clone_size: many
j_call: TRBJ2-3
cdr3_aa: CASSLELTSTDTQYF
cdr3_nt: TGTGCCAGCAGCTTAGAATTAACTAGCACAGATACGCAGTATTTT

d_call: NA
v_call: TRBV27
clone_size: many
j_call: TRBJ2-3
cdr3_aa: CASSFVGVLGLDTQYF
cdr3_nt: TGTGCCAGCAGTTTCGTTGGGGTGCTAGGATTGGATACGCAGTATTTT

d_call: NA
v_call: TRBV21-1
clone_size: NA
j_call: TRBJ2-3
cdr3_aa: CASSKGSREGDSCTDTQYF
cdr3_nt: TGTGCCAGCAGCAAAGGTAGCCGCGAGGGGGATTCTTGCACAGATACGCAGTATTTT

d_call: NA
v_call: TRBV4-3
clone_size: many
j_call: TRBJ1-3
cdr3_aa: CASSQDRTRSSGNTIYF
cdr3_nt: TGCGCCAGCAGCCAAGATCGGACGCGAAGCTCTGGAAACACCATATATTTT

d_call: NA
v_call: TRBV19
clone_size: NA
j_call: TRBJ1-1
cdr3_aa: CASSCHLCEAFF
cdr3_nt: TGTGCCAGTAGTTGTCACTTATGTGAAGCTTTCTTT

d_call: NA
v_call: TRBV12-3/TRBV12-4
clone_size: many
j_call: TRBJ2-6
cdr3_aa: CASSLFGSLSGANVLTF
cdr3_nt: TGTGCCAGCAGTTTATTTGGGAGCTTGTCTGGGGCCAACGTCCTGACTTTC

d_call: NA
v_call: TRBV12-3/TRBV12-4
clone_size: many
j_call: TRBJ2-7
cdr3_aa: CASSFFQVREQYF
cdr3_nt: TGTGCCAGCAGTTTTTTTCAGGTCAGGGAGCAGTACTTC

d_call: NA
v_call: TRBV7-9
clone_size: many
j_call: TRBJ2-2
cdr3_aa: CASSLAARNTGELFF
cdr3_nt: TGTGCCAGCAGCTTAGCAGCCAGAAACACCGGGGAGCTGTTTTTT

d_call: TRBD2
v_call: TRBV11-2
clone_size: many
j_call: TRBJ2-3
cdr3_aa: CASSLTGLATDTQYF
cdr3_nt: TGTGCCAGCAGCTTAACAGGACTAGCCACAGATACGCAGTATTTT

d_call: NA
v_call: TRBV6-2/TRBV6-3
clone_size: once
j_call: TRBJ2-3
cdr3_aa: CASRARTGDTQYF
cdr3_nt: TGTGCCAGCAGGGCCCGGACGGGAGATACGCAGTATTTT

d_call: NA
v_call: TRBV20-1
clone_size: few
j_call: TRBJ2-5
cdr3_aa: CSASPAPGVRETQYF
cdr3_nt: TGCAGTGCTAGCCCAGCACCGGGGGTTAGGGAGACCCAGTACTTC